Listed below are T cell receptor beta chains from one sample, sequenced in a study of blood T cell repertoires in COVID-19. Sequencing was performed with immunoSEQ multiplex PCR; in TCRdb, only in-frame clones are kept and a portion is missing. The repertoire holds 99,000 or so clones, with approximately 91% as singletons. Specimen: peripheral blood. The origin of the receptors is a human donor in a cohort sampled during active COVID-19. Both conserved end residues are part of each CDR3. The D gene is left open where the match is weak. Clone size is given for some rows only: seen once, a few or many times, or a class if the clone is expanded.

v_gene	j_gene	d_gene	abundance	CDR3aa	CDR3nt
TRBV7-2	TRBJ1-1	.	.	CASSLVFRGQLAEAFF	TGTGCCAGCAGCTTAGTCTTTAGGGGTCAGCTCGCTGAAGCTTTCTTT
TRBV7-9	TRBJ2-3	.	.	CASSSLLGGVTDTQYF	TGTGCCAGCAGCTCCCTTTTGGGCGGGGTCACAGATACGCAGTATTTT
TRBV4-3	TRBJ1-2	.	.	CASSQERRTILGYTF	TGCGCCAGCAGCCAAGAGAGGAGAACGATTTTGGGCTACACCTTC
TRBV27	TRBJ2-1	TRBD2	.	CASSLAGSSYNEQFF	TGTGCCAGCAGTCTAGCGGGGAGCTCCTACAATGAGCAGTTCTTC
TRBV4-2	TRBJ1-1	.	.	CASSQQGRTEAFF	TGTGCCAGCAGCCAACAAGGGAGGACTGAAGCTTTCTTT
TRBV6-1	TRBJ1-1	.	.	CASSDRDTNTEAFF	TGTGCCAGCAGTGACCGGGACACGAACACTGAAGCTTTCTTT
TRBV19	TRBJ2-7	.	.	CASSTTTSSSYEQYF	TGTGCCAGTAGTACAACCACTAGTAGTTCCTACGAGCAGTACTTC
TRBV5-4	TRBJ1-2	TRBD1	.	CASSGTGGSYGYTF	TGTGCCAGCAGCGGGACAGGGGGAAGCTATGGCTACACCTTC
TRBV30	TRBJ1-6	.	.	CAWSVTPGNSPLHF	TGTGCCTGGAGTGTCACTCCCGGTAATTCACCCCTCCACTTT
TRBV7-8	TRBJ1-2	TRBD1	.	CASSLAGGQGASWYGYTF	TGTGCCAGCAGCTTAGCGGGGGGACAGGGAGCCTCCTGGTATGGCTACACCTTC
TRBV18	TRBJ2-5	.	.	CASSQAQETQYF	TGTGCCAGCTCGCAAGCCCAAGAGACCCAGTACTTC
TRBV19	TRBJ2-1	TRBD1	.	CASSPPVWDRDHNEQFF	TGTGCCAGTAGTCCCCCAGTTTGGGACAGGGACCACAATGAGCAGTTCTTC
TRBV2	TRBJ1-4	.	.	CASSGATNEKLFF	TGTGCCAGCAGCGGGGCAACTAATGAAAAACTGTTTTTT
TRBV24-1	TRBJ2-2	TRBD1	.	CATSDQKRQGANTGELFF	TGTGCCACCAGTGATCAGAAACGACAGGGGGCAAACACCGGGGAGCTGTTTTTT
TRBV24-1	TRBJ2-2	TRBD2	.	CATSDRAGGSPPNTGELFF	TGTGCCACCAGTGATAGAGCGGGAGGGTCCCCCCCGAACACCGGGGAGCTGTTTTTT
TRBV7-9	TRBJ2-3	TRBD2	.	CASSLGLAGDTQYF	TGTGCCAGCAGCCTGGGACTAGCGGGAGATACGCAGTATTTT
TRBV7-3	TRBJ2-3	TRBD2	.	CASSLSGGNTDTQYF	TGTGCCAGCAGCTTAAGCGGGGGGAACACAGATACGCAGTATTTT
TRBV9	TRBJ1-2	.	.	CASSVEPRGGGANGYTF	TGTGCCAGCAGCGTAGAGCCGCGTGGGGGGGGCGCCAATGGCTACACCTTC
TRBV11-2	TRBJ2-7	.	.	CASSPWEAYEQYF	TGTGCCAGCAGCCCGTGGGAGGCCTACGAGCAGTACTTC
TRBV28	TRBJ2-1	.	.	CASSLQGGYNEQFF	TGTGCCAGCAGTTTACAGGGTGGTTACAATGAGCAGTTCTTC
TRBV4-1	TRBJ2-5	.	.	CASSRLVRETQYF	TGCGCCAGCAGCCGCCTAGTAAGAGAGACCCAGTACTTC
TRBV19	TRBJ2-7	.	once	CASSRGTEQYF	TGTGCCAGTAGTCGGGGGACCGAGCAGTACTTC
TRBV3-1/TRBV3-2	TRBJ2-7	.	.	CASSQADRTKDPYEQYF	TGTGCCAGCAGCCAAGCCGACAGGACGAAAGACCCCTACGAGCAGTACTTC
TRBV18	TRBJ1-2	TRBD1	.	CASSRLSRTGVDGYTF	TGTGCCAGCTCACGTTTATCGAGGACAGGGGTAGACGGCTACACCTTC
TRBV28	TRBJ1-2	.	.	CASSLSGLHYGYTF	TGTGCCAGCAGTCTTTCGGGGTTGCACTATGGCTACACCTTC
TRBV15	TRBJ2-1	.	.	CATSRGRGRGDEQFF	TGTGCCACCAGCAGAGGGCGGGGCCGCGGCGATGAGCAGTTCTTC
TRBV28	TRBJ2-5	.	few	CASSLYSGAGQETQYF	TGTGCCAGCAGTTTATACTCGGGAGCCGGCCAAGAGACCCAGTACTTC
TRBV5-1	TRBJ2-1	.	few	CASSLDPGSYNEQFF	TGCGCCAGCAGCTTGGACCCGGGATCCTACAATGAGCAGTTCTTC
TRBV5-1	TRBJ2-5	.	.	CASSTGHFQETQYF	TGCGCCAGCAGCACCGGACATTTCCAAGAGACCCAGTACTTC
TRBV5-4	TRBJ2-1	TRBD2	.	CASSLKGGGSYNEQFF	TGTGCCAGCAGCTTGAAAGGCGGGGGCTCCTACAATGAGCAGTTCTTC
TRBV5-1	TRBJ1-1	.	.	CASSLETELNTEAFF	TGCGCCAGCAGCTTGGAAACTGAACTGAACACTGAAGCTTTCTTT
TRBV18	TRBJ2-1	TRBD2	.	CASSPPLLAGGSYNEQFF	TGTGCCAGCTCACCCCCGCTACTAGCGGGAGGATCCTACAATGAGCAGTTCTTC
TRBV7-9	TRBJ1-2	TRBD1	few	CASSLVDRGAYGYTF	TGTGCCAGCAGCTTAGTGGACAGGGGAGCCTATGGCTACACCTTC
TRBV7-9	TRBJ2-3	TRBD2	.	CASSLVGTSGTDTQYF	TGTGCCAGCAGCTTAGTAGGGACTAGCGGCACAGATACGCAGTATTTT
TRBV28	TRBJ2-7	TRBD2	.	CASSLRGGAGSYEQYF	TGTGCCAGCAGTTTGCGGGGAGGGGCAGGCTCCTACGAGCAGTACTTC
TRBV7-3	TRBJ2-1	TRBD2	.	CASSRLAGEQFF	TGTGCCAGCAGTAGGCTAGCGGGTGAGCAGTTCTTC
TRBV19	TRBJ2-1	.	.	CASSIRLLDWRDEQFF	TGTGCCAGTAGTATACGCCTTTTGGACTGGAGGGATGAGCAGTTCTTC
TRBV5-1	TRBJ2-3	TRBD1	.	CASSFMGQGSTDTQYF	TGCGCCAGCAGCTTTATGGGACAGGGGAGTACAGATACGCAGTATTTT
TRBV27	TRBJ1-5	TRBD1	.	CASSPLTGSNQPQHF	TGTGCCAGCAGTCCGCTGACAGGGAGTAACCAGCCCCAGCATTTT
TRBV5-1	TRBJ1-1	.	.	CASSLEAGVGAAGTFF	TGCGCCAGCAGCTTGGAGGCCGGGGTGGGAGCAGCAGGTACTTTCTTT
TRBV2	TRBJ1-4	TRBD1	once	CASSAGTGANEKLFF	TGTGCCAGCAGCGCCGGGACAGGCGCCAATGAAAAACTGTTTTTT
TRBV10-3	TRBJ2-1	.	.	CAISESGGVGNEQFF	TGTGCCATCAGTGAGTCAGGCGGGGTCGGCAATGAGCAGTTCTTC
TRBV7-8	TRBJ1-1	TRBD1	.	CASSLDRGPEAFF	TGTGCCAGCAGCCTGGACAGGGGCCCTGAAGCTTTCTTT
TRBV6-5	TRBJ1-5	TRBD1	.	CASRGQGIGQPQHF	TGTGCCAGCAGGGGACAGGGTATAGGTCAGCCCCAGCATTTT
TRBV18	TRBJ2-7	TRBD2	.	CASSPSAGLAGGPYEQYF	TGTGCCAGCTCACCCTCTGCGGGACTAGCGGGAGGGCCTTACGAGCAGTACTTC
TRBV19	TRBJ2-3	TRBD1	.	CASSVQGVEDTQYF	TGTGCCAGTAGCGTACAGGGGGTTGAAGATACGCAGTATTTT
TRBV5-1	TRBJ2-1	.	.	CASSLDGESGYNEQFF	TGCGCCAGCAGCTTGGATGGGGAGTCGGGCTACAATGAGCAGTTCTTC
TRBV11-3	TRBJ1-3	.	.	CASSLSARSTIYF	TGTGCCAGCAGCTTATCAGCGAGAAGCACCATATATTTT
TRBV5-1	TRBJ2-3	TRBD2	.	CASRPGAGGTDTQYF	TGCGCCAGCAGACCTGGGGCGGGGGGCACAGATACGCAGTATTTT
TRBV18	TRBJ1-6	TRBD1	many	CASSQDRAINSPLHF	TGTGCCAGCTCCCAAGACAGGGCGATAAATTCACCCCTCCACTTT
TRBV2	TRBJ2-2	TRBD2	.	CASNLGLVDTGELFF	TGTGCCAGCAACCTCGGACTAGTAGACACCGGGGAGCTGTTTTTT
TRBV11-3	TRBJ2-7	.	.	CASSLGSLVYEQYF	TGTGCCAGCAGCTTAGGTAGTCTCGTCTACGAGCAGTACTTC
TRBV27	TRBJ2-7	.	.	CASSLESGYEQYF	TGTGCCAGCAGTTTAGAGAGCGGCTACGAGCAGTACTTC
TRBV28	TRBJ2-3	TRBD2	.	CASSLGSGATDTQYF	TGTGCCAGCAGTTTAGGTAGCGGGGCCACAGATACGCAGTATTTT
TRBV28	TRBJ2-3	TRBD2	few	CASSYRAGGARDTQYF	TGTGCCAGCAGTTACCGAGCGGGGGGGGCGCGAGATACGCAGTATTTT
TRBV11-2	TRBJ1-6	.	once	CASSLRPRDAGDYNSPLHF	TGTGCCAGCAGCTTACGCCCACGGGATGCAGGGGACTATAATTCACCCCTCCACTTT
TRBV5-1	TRBJ2-1	TRBD2	once	CASSIAGVGSHNEQFF	TGCGCCAGCAGCATAGCGGGAGTTGGCTCGCACAATGAGCAGTTCTTC
TRBV14	TRBJ2-2	TRBD2	.	CASSQPKLAGDTGELFF	TGTGCCAGCAGCCAGCCTAAACTAGCGGGAGACACCGGGGAGCTGTTTTTT